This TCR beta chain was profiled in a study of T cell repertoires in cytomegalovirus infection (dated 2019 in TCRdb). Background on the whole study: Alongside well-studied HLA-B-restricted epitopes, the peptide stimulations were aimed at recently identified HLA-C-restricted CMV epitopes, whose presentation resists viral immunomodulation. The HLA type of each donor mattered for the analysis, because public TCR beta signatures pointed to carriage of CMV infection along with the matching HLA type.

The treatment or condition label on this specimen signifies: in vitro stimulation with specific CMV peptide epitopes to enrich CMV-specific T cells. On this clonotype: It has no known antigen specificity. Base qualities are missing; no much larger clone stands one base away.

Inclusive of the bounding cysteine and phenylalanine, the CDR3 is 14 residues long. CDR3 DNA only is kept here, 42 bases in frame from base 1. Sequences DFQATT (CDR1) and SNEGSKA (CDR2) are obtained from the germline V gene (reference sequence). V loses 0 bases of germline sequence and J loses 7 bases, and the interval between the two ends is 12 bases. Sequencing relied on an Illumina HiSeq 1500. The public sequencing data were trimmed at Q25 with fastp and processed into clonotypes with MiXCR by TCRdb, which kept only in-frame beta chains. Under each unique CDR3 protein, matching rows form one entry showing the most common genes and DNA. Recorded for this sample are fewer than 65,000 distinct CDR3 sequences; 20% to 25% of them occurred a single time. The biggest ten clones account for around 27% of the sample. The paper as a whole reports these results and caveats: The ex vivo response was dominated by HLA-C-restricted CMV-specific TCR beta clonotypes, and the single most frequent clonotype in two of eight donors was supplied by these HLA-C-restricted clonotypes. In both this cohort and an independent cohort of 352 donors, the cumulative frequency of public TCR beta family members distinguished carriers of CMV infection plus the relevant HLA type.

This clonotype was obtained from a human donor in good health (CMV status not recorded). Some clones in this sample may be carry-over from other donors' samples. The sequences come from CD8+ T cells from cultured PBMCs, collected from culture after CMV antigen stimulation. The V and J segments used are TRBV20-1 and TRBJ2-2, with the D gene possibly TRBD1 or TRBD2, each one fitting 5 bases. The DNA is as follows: TGCAGTGCTAGAGATGGCCGGGGCATCGGGGAGCTGTTTTTT. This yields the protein CSARDGRGIGELFF.